This entry concerns a single T cell receptor (beta chain). Its target is unknown. CDR1 MGHRA and CDR2 YSYEKL come from the germline V gene. The CDR3 is 14 amino acids. V lost 2 bases, J lost 2 bases, and 2 bases stayed unmatched. This specimen belongs to a study of T cell responses to AZD1222 COVID-19 vaccine. Study-level results: The reported proportion of spike-specific TCRs targeting unmutated variant regions was nearly half.

The assay was immunoSEQ multiplex PCR, and TCRdb's table has in-frame clones only and misses some. The sample records 110,000 to 150,000 clones, about 89% being singletons. The chain recombines TRBV4-1 with TRBJ1-2; TRBD1 matches 7 bases. The material sequenced was peripheral blood, taken on day 0 of AZD1222 vaccination. The clonotype was recovered from an adult in good health. The CDR3 loop reads CASSQQTGNYGYTF. CDR3 DNA: TGCGCCAGCAGCCAACAGACAGGGAACTATGGCTACACCTTC.